This is a list of T cell receptor beta chains from one sample in a study of breast tumors, draining lymph nodes, adjacent tissues. One entry per CDR3 protein results from TCRdb running MiXCR on the multiplex PCR reads. Of about 180,000 distinct CDR3 sequences in the sample, 25% to 40% were seen once. The sequenced sample consisted of axillary lymph node tissue. The receptors stem from a female donor with breast cancer. Some clones in this sample may be carry-over from other donors' samples. CDR3s include the opening cysteine and the closing phenylalanine or tryptophan. Each record gives: V gene, J gene, clone size, D gene, CDR3 DNA, CDR3 protein. The D gene is left open where the match is weak. Expanded clones get a size class; other rows say once, few or many, or leave the size out.

>TRBV6-5|TRBJ2-7|many|.
TGTGCCAGCAGTTCCCATACTATGGGTTCGGACGAGCAGTACTTC
CASSSHTMGSDEQYF
>TRBV2|TRBJ1-4|many|.
TGTGCCAGCAGGGACGGACAGGAAAAACTGTTTTTT
CASRDGQEKLFF
>TRBV7-9|TRBJ1-6|.|.
TGTGCCAGCAGCTCGCCACCCCCCCACTTT
CASSSPPPHF
>TRBV6-5|TRBJ1-4|many|TRBD1
TGTGCCAGCAGTTACAACAGGGGTAGGGAAAAACTGTTTTTT
CASSYNRGREKLFF
>TRBV15|TRBJ1-2|once|TRBD1
TGTGCCACCAGCAGTGGACGGACAGGGTATGGCTACACCTTC
CATSSGRTGYGYTF
>TRBV29-1|TRBJ2-2|.|.
TGCAGCGGGGGCACGAACACCGGGGACCTGTTTTTT
CSGGTNTGDLFF
>TRBV5-1|TRBJ1-4|few|.
TGCGCCAGCAGCTTGGTGGGGGGTGAAAAACTGGTTTTC
CASSLVGGEKLVF
>TRBV7-2|TRBJ1-4|many|.
TGTGCCAGCAGCCTCGGGGCTGCTAATGAAAAACTGTTTTTT
CASSLGAANEKLFF
>TRBV4-2|TRBJ2-7|many|.
TGTGCCAGCAGCCAAGGATCCTTCGAGCAGTACTTC
CASSQGSFEQYF
>TRBV28|TRBJ2-7|many|.
TGTGCCAGCATAGGGGCCTACGAGCAGTACTTC
CASIGAYEQYF
>TRBV9|TRBJ2-1|many|.
TGTGCCAGCAGCGCTCGCAGGGGTGCTTCCTACAATGAGCAGTTCTTC
CASSARRGASYNEQFF
>TRBV7-7|TRBJ2-7|many|.
TGTGCGAAAGAAATATCGGGCAACTACGAGCAGTACTTC
CAKEISGNYEQYF
>TRBV7-9|TRBJ2-5|many|.
TGTGCCAGCAGCCTGGACGGCGGGAAGACCCAGTACTTC
CASSLDGGKTQYF
>TRBV2|TRBJ2-5|many|.
TGTGCCAGCAGTGAAATGGACCCCAGACAAGAGACCCAGTACTTC
CASSEMDPRQETQYF
>TRBV2|TRBJ2-1|.|TRBD2
TGTGCCAGCAGTGAGGGACTAGCGGATTTGGATGAGCAGTTCTTC
CASSEGLADLDEQFF
>TRBV5-1|TRBJ2-1|many|.
TGCGCCAGCAGCGCCACAGGGAACCCTCAGGATGAGCAGTTCTTC
CASSATGNPQDEQFF
>TRBV6-7|TRBJ1-5|many|.
TGTGCCAGCAGTTACTCGAACTGGGGAGGCCAGCCCCAGCATTTT
CASSYSNWGGQPQHF
>TRBV20-1|TRBJ2-7|many|.
TGCAGTGCTAGAGATCCGACCCGTGGGCCCTACGAGCAGTACTTC
CSARDPTRGPYEQYF
>TRBV2|TRBJ2-5|.|.
TGTGCCAGCATGAACGAAGAGACCCAGTACTTC
CASMNEETQYF
>TRBV29-1|TRBJ1-2|once|TRBD1
TGCAGCATCACAGGGGGCAACTGTGGCTACACCTTC
CSITGGNCGYTF
>TRBV3-1|TRBJ1-2|many|TRBD1
TGTGCCAGCAGCCGGGGACAGGGGGCAGATGGCTACACCTTC
CASSRGQGADGYTF
>TRBV29-1|TRBJ2-1|.|TRBD2
TGCAGCCTGCCCCTAGCGGGTCGGCCCAATGAGCAGTTCTTC
CSLPLAGRPNEQFF
>TRBV5-1|TRBJ1-5|.|TRBD1
TGCGCCAGCAGCTTGGAACCAGGGGGCGACTATGGCAATCAGCCCCAGCATTTT
CASSLEPGGDYGNQPQHF
>TRBV28|TRBJ2-7|many|.
TGTGCCAGCAGTTTAAATGTCAGACAAAGCAGCTACGAGCAGTACTTC
CASSLNVRQSSYEQYF
>TRBV12-3/TRBV12-4|TRBJ1-2|.|.
TGTGCCAGCACCCCTGGGGGATGGGGCTACACCTTC
CASTPGGWGYTF
>TRBV9|TRBJ2-2|many|.
TGTGCCAGCAGCGTAGCTGGTAAAGGGAAGAACACCGGGGAGCTGTTTTTT
CASSVAGKGKNTGELFF
>TRBV6-5|TRBJ1-3|many|.
TGTGCCAGCAGGACGGGGAGGGGCTCTGGAAACACCATATATTTT
CASRTGRGSGNTIYF
>TRBV7-9|TRBJ1-2|many|.
TGTGCCAGCAGCTTCCGTAACTATGGCTACACCTTC
CASSFRNYGYTF
>TRBV12-5|TRBJ1-2|many|TRBD1
TGTGCTAGTGGTTCTGGACAGGGATATGGCTACACCTTC
CASGSGQGYGYTF
>TRBV11-2|TRBJ1-3|.|TRBD1
TGTGCCAGCAGCCCGCAGATGGGACAGGGGGCGCAAGGGAACACCATATATTTT
CASSPQMGQGAQGNTIYF
>TRBV5-6|TRBJ1-2|many|.
TGTGCCAGCAGCTTGTGGCCAGCGATACAACACTATGGCTACACCTTC
CASSLWPAIQHYGYTF
>TRBV5-5|TRBJ2-1|many|TRBD2
TGTGCCAGCAGCTGGACCGGGACTAGCGGGAGTGAAGCGCAGTTCTTC
CASSWTGTSGSEAQFF
>TRBV20-1|TRBJ2-5|.|TRBD2
TGCAGTGCTAGAATTCCTAGCGGGAAGGGGACCCAGTACTTC
CSARIPSGKGTQYF
>TRBV5-8|TRBJ1-6|.|.
TGCGCCAGCAGCTTAAACCCGGGACTAGAGAATTCACCCCTCCACTTT
CASSLNPGLENSPLHF
>TRBV28|TRBJ1-4|many|.
TGTGCCAGCAGTACCGTTGGGGGGACTAATGAAAAACTGTTTTTT
CASSTVGGTNEKLFF
>TRBV9|TRBJ1-3|once|.
TGTGCCAGCAGCGTAGCAGGGTCTGGAAACCACATAAATTTT
CASSVAGSGNHINF
>TRBV7-2|TRBJ2-5|many|.
TGTGCCAGCAGCTTGGCAGGGGCAGAGACCCAGTACTTC
CASSLAGAETQYF
>TRBV7-9|TRBJ2-3|.|TRBD1
TGTGCCAGCAGCTTAGACAGGGGGCGGAGAGATACGCAGTATTTT
CASSLDRGRRDTQYF
>TRBV28|TRBJ1-2|many|.
TGTGCCTCGGACAGCGGATTTTATGGCTACACCTTC
CASDSGFYGYTF
>TRBV6-4|TRBJ2-4|.|TRBD1
TGTGCCAGCAGTGACGACAGGGGTATAGCTAAAAACATTCAGTACTTC
CASSDDRGIAKNIQYF
>TRBV6-4|TRBJ2-4|.|.
TGTGCCAGCAGTGACCGGGGGAGGAACATTCAGTACTTC
CASSDRGRNIQYF
>TRBV20-1|TRBJ2-7|many|TRBD2
TGCAGTGCTAGAGATTCCCAGCGGGAGTACGAGCAGTACTTC
CSARDSQREYEQYF
>TRBV7-2|TRBJ2-3|once|.
TGTGCCAGCAGCTTAGCGGAGGCCTATAGCTATACGCAGTATTTT
CASSLAEAYSYTQYF
>TRBV5-1|TRBJ2-7|.|.
TGCGCCAGCAGCTTGGGGGTGAACGAGCAGTACTTC
CASSLGVNEQYF
>TRBV20-1|TRBJ1-5|many|TRBD1
TGCAGTGCTCCTGACAGGGGGTACAATCAGCCCCAGCATTTT
CSAPDRGYNQPQHF
>TRBV7-6|TRBJ2-2|few|.
TGTGCCAGCAGCTTACAACAGGGTTGGAACACCGGGGAGCTGTTTTTT
CASSLQQGWNTGELFF
>TRBV5-1|TRBJ2-1|many|TRBD2
TGCGCCAGCAGCCCCACTAGCGACCTATACAATGAGCAGTTCTTC
CASSPTSDLYNEQFF
>TRBV9|TRBJ2-5|many|TRBD2
TGTGCCAGCAGCCCATCGAGCGGGAGGGCCCGGGAGACCCAGTACTTC
CASSPSSGRARETQYF
>TRBV28|TRBJ2-1|.|TRBD2
TGTGCCAGCAGTACCGAGCTAGCGGGACTCTCGAACAATGAGCAGTTCTTC
CASSTELAGLSNNEQFF
>TRBV10-2|TRBJ2-4|.|TRBD2
TGCGCCAGCAGTGAAACTAGCGGGGGCCAAGGGCAGTACTTC
CASSETSGGQGQYF
>TRBV28|TRBJ2-1|many|.
TGTGCCAGCAGTTTCTCCGTTTACAATGAGCAGTTCTTC
CASSFSVYNEQFF
>TRBV7-3|TRBJ2-3|many|.
TGTGCCAGCAGCCCCGCGGGGGCCCCCACAGATACGCAGTATTTT
CASSPAGAPTDTQYF